This entry features one TCR beta chain sequence. This clonotype has at least ten counts. Its cognate antigen has yet to be identified. No per-base quality is available; no much larger clone lies one base away. The record originates from a study of identical twins (dated by TCRdb to about 2016). For the wider study: To test whether fetal clonotypes persist, the study used deep sequencing on TCR alpha and beta repertoires from monozygotic twins, unrelated adults of various ages, and cord blood. To rule out contamination, the twin experiments were replicated at different times with different library preparation protocols.

Library preparation was by 5' RACE. Sequencing used an Illumina HiSeq 2000. A universal primer binding site was introduced by template switching, and a unique molecular identifier was present in the final cDNA, enabling accurate counting of TCR cDNA molecules. Specific primers in the conserved constant-segment region were used to synthesize first-strand cDNA for TCR alpha and beta chains. To control for contamination, each cDNA library was double barcoded with a SMART-Mk sample barcode plus Illumina barcodes. TruSeq adapter sequences and Illumina sample barcodes were added in two successive PCR steps. The TCR alpha and beta cDNA libraries were sequenced on the Illumina HiSeq platform using custom primers. On the study's bioinformatics: Raw reads were processed with MiGEC to extract unique molecular identifiers, and MiXCR was used to determine CDR3 positions. Recombination models were inferred per individual with the repgenHMM and IGoR tools using an EM algorithm. Shared clonotype analysis was performed with the tcR package in R, normalizing sharing by the product of cloneset sizes. To study raw recombination without the effects of thymic and clonal selection, out-of-frame nonproductive sequences were analyzed. The public reads were reprocessed in TCRdb via fastp at Q25 and MiXCR, keeping in-frame beta chains. Every distinct CDR3 protein forms one entry, paired with its most common genes and DNA. TCRdb's processing, not the authors', yielded these V and J calls. The sample table holds a few hundred thousand distinct CDR3 sequences, of which 9.6% were seen once. Roughly 3.2% of the sample comes from the top ten.

Every donor was a healthy Caucasian. Three pairs of female monozygotic twins, all aged about 18 to 30 years, were included in the twin cohort. Peripheral blood mononuclear cells were used as the source from which RNA for TCR libraries was isolated. On the study overall, not on this receptor specifically: Invariant T cells such as MAIT and iNKT could partly confound zero-insertion analyses, although diverse VJ usage argued against such confounding for most clonotypes. Conclusions relied on cross-sectional statistical analysis, since the same donors could not be followed over many years. Abundant cord blood beta clonotypes had fewer insertions, young adult naive repertoires showed a similar but weaker trend, and memory repertoires showed no such trend. Compared with coincidental sharing between unrelated individuals, out-of-frame TCR alpha sequences shared between twins showed an excess of sequences with low generation probability. Out-of-frame TCR alpha sharing in monozygotic twins was systematically underestimated by recombination models, whereas sharing between unrelated individuals was in agreement with the recombination models. A weaker excess of twin sharing was found in beta out-of-frame sequences because the signal-to-noise ratio was lowered by fewer shared sequences.

The data were also submitted as part of a second study, on yellow fever vaccine responses in identical twins. Taken from the second paper: According to the authors, the vaccine-induced T cell response in identical twins seemed to be partly convergent and partly specific to each individual. In the study, vaccine-responding T cell clones were precisely tracked in identical twins.

This receptor was taken from a woman younger than 30 in good health. The sample taken for sequencing was PBMCs.

In nucleotides, the sequence is TGTGCCAGCAGTTCTTGGCGTCAGCCCCAGCATTTT. This yields the protein CASSSWRQPQHF. The rearranged chain carries TRBV28 and TRBJ1-5; no confident D gene assignment can be made. The CDR3 measures 12 amino acids from cysteine to phenylalanine. Of the read, only the CDR3 DNA is kept; its 36 bases are in frame from base 1. The junction shows trimming of 4 bases on V and 6 bases on J, plus 7 bases between the germline ends. Taken from the germline V gene, the CDR1 and CDR2 loops are MDHEN and SYDVKM.